These 29 T cell receptor beta chains originate from one sample sequenced in a study of shared clonotypes between healthy human individuals. This table comes from immunoSEQ multiplex PCR, and its TCRdb copy is limited to in-frame clones, with some not included. Altogether 2 million to 2.5 million clones are present, about 95% being singletons, with the ten largest covering around 0.13%. The source material was naive CD4+ T cells sorted from blood. Subset: CD45RA+ positively selected. Receptors originate from a man aged 18 to 29 in good health.

The J gene is TRBJ1-1, the V gene TRBV10-3; possibly TRBD1 for D (5 bases). The CDR3 has 12 residues. Trimming removed 7 bases from V and 3 bases from J, with 9 bases in between. Germline CDR1 reads ENHRY; CDR2 reads SYGVKD. The CDR3 spells CAINGGDTEAFF. For the CDR3, the DNA is TGTGCCATCAATGGGGGAGACACTGAAGCTTTCTTT.

V is TRBV30 and J is TRBJ1-5; TRBD1 might be the D (5 bases). The CDR3 is 13 residues long. Germline assignment: CDR1 GTSNPN and CDR2 SVGIG (reference sequence). With 2 bases removed from V and 7 bases from J, the gap between germline ends came to 12 bases. CDR3 sequence (DNA): TGTGCCTGGAGTACCCAGGGAGGACAGCCCCAGCATTTT. Amino acids: CAWSTQGGQPQHF. Filled out from reference TRBV30 and TRBJ1-5, the complete variable domain reads SQTIHQWPATLVQPVGSPLSLECTVEGTSNPNLYWYRQAAGRGLQLLFYSVGIGQISSEVPQNLSASRPQDRQFILSSKKLLLSDSGFYLCAWSTQGGQPQHFGDGTRLSIL.

The chain links TRBV11-1 to TRBJ1-6, with D maybe TRBD1 (5 bases). In germline, CDR1 is SGHAT, CDR2 FQDESV (reference sequence). The CDR3 sequence is 14 residues long. Trimming took off 4 bases at V and 4 bases at J, with 8 bases between the two ends. The DNA of the CDR3 is TGTGCCAGCAGCTCGAGACAGTATAATTCACCCCTCCACTTT. As protein: CASSSRQYNSPLHF.

Points on this clone: Other DNA sequences from this sample encode an identical CDR3 as well. The rearrangement uses TRBV5-6 and TRBJ2-7, with 8 nucleotides matching TRBD1. The germline V gene encodes CDR1 SGHDT and CDR2 YYEEEE. CDR3 length: 14 amino acids. Germline trimming cut 0 bases from V and 3 bases from J; bases unmatched to any gene: 2. CDR3 sequence (DNA): TGTGCCAGCAGCTTGGGACAGGGGATCTACGAGCAGTACTTC. Protein sequence: CASSLGQGIYEQYF.

The V gene is TRBV27, the J gene TRBJ2-5; D ambiguous. This CDR3 spans 12 amino acids. V lost 5 bases and J lost 5, with 9 bases in between. Germline V gene lookup returns CDR1 MNHEY and CDR2 SMNVEV (reference sequence). The CDR3 coding sequence is TGTGCCAGCAGTACTAAGGGTGAGACCCAGTACTTC. Protein product: CASSTKGETQYF.

This rearrangement joins TRBV9 to TRBJ2-1; 12 bases are shared with TRBD1. Germline assignment: CDR1 SGDLS and CDR2 YYNGEE. Trimming at V came to 0 bases and at J to 1 base, leaving 5 bases not matched to a gene. This CDR3 comprises 18 residues. The CDR3 coding sequence is TGTGCCAGCAGCGTAGCTTTGGGACAGGGGGCATCCTACAATGAGCAGTTCTTC. As protein: CASSVALGQGASYNEQFF. The complete variable domain, with remaining parts taken from reference TRBV9 and TRBJ2-1, reads DSGVTQTPKHLITATGQRVTLRCSPRSGDLSVYWYQQSLDQGLQFLIQYYNGEERAKGNILERFSAQQFPDLHSELNLSSLELGDSALYFCASSVALGQGASYNEQFFGPGTRLTVL.

V is TRBV10-2 and J is TRBJ2-7; TRBD1 is a possible D gene (5 bases). This CDR3 is 13 amino acids long. V was clipped by 10 bases and J by 5 bases, with 18 bases between them. The germline V gene has CDR1 WSHSY and CDR2 SAAADI. CDR3: CATLDTIRDEQYF. Written as DNA, the CDR3 is TGCGCCACCCTGGACACAATTAGGGACGAGCAGTACTTC.

The V gene is TRBV7-2, the J gene TRBJ2-4; D ambiguous. Germline V gene sequence: CDR1 SGHTA, CDR2 FQGNSA. V shed 2 bases and J shed 7 bases, with 15 bases lying between them. This CDR3 region has 15 residues. The CDR3 protein is CASSLYPAQWNIQYF. The CDR3 region has the DNA TGTGCCAGCAGCTTATATCCGGCACAGTGGAACATTCAGTACTTC.

The rearrangement joins TRBV23-1 to TRBJ2-7; D not certain. TRBV23-1 is an open reading frame whose function is uncertain. This CDR3 spans 15 amino acids. Between the trimmed V and J ends, which lost 0 bases and 0 bases, there was a span of 9 bases. The CDR3 region has the DNA TGCGCCAGCAGTCAATCGCGGCACGGCTCCTACGAGCAGTACTTC. This gives the protein CASSQSRHGSYEQYF.

The V call is TRBV18, the J call TRBJ2-7; TRBD2 matches at 10 bases. J was trimmed by 6 bases and V by 0 bases; bases with no gene match: 5. This CDR3 comprises 15 residues. The germline V gene encodes CDR1 KGHSH and CDR2 LQKENI. CDR3 sequence: CASSPPIAGGSEQYF. DNA for the CDR3: TGTGCCAGCTCACCACCCATAGCGGGAGGTTCCGAGCAGTACTTC.

This chain links TRBV10-3 with TRBJ1-2; 9 bases are shared with TRBD1. Germline-derived CDR1 and CDR2 are ENHRY and SYGVKD. The ends lost 4 bases at V and 8 bases at J; junction bases unmatched: 8. CDR3 length: 14 residues. CDR3 sequence reads: CAISGGQGVGGYTF. The CDR3 DNA reads as TGTGCCATCAGTGGGGGACAGGGCGTAGGAGGCTACACCTTC.

Notes on this clone: One junction end does not reproduce the germline sequence, and a read error may be involved. The gene calls are TRBV7-7 and TRBJ2-1, with TRBD2 identical over 9 bases. Germline-derived CDR1 and CDR2 are SSHAT and FNYEAQ (reference sequence). The CDR3 contains 14 residues. DNA for the CDR3: TGTGCTAGCAGCCCCGGACTAGCGTACAATGAGCAGTTCTTC. This translates into CASSPGLAYNEQFF.

The V call is TRBV19, the J call TRBJ1-2, with TRBD1 identical over 8 bases. Trimming at V came to 5 bases and at J to 9 bases, leaving 8 bases not matched to a gene. Germline V gives CDR1 LNHDA, CDR2 SQIVND (reference sequence). The CDR3 contains 13 residues. CDR3 protein: CASSGRTGSRYTF. CDR3 DNA: TGTGCCAGTAGTGGCAGGACAGGGAGTCGCTACACCTTC.

The chain recombines TRBV30 with TRBJ2-2, with 9 bases fitting TRBD2. Germline CDR1 GTSNPN, CDR2 SVGIG (reference sequence). The CDR3 contains 14 residues. J was trimmed by 4 bases and V by 5 bases; bases with no gene match: 5. The CDR3 DNA reads as TGTGCCTGGGGTAGCGGGAGTGGCACCGGGGAGCTGTTTTTT. Residues: CAWGSGSGTGELFF.

This clone has a single count. V gene TRBV30 combines with J gene TRBJ2-7, with D perhaps matching TRBD1 (6 bases). V was trimmed by 8 bases and J by 4 bases, leaving 18 bases between them. CDR1 and CDR2 (germline): GTSNPN, SVGIG (reference sequence). There are 13 residues in the CDR3. The CDR3 DNA follows: TGTGCCCTGGGGGACAACTCCCCTTACGAGCAGTACTTC. Translation: CALGDNSPYEQYF.

This clone occurred once. CDR3 loop: CASSSGTPNTEAFF. The CDR3 coding sequence is TGTGCCAGCAGTTCGGGGACGCCTAACACTGAAGCTTTCTTT. The chain combines TRBV28 with TRBJ1-1; the D gene is possibly TRBD1 (5 bases). V was pared by 4 bases and J by 2 bases, with 11 bases between. Germline loops: CDR1 MDHEN, CDR2 SYDVKM. The length of the CDR3 is 14 residues.

The chain employs TRBV4-3 and TRBJ2-5; the match to TRBD2 covers 7 bases. The tail of the sequence fits TRBJ2-7 better, so the J call may be wrong. Per the germline V gene, CDR1 is LGHNA and CDR2 is YSLEER. The CDR3 is 15 residues long. The CDR3 DNA reads TGCGCCAGCAGCCAAGATAGAACTAGCGCAGACGAGCAGTACTTC. It yields the protein CASSQDRTSADEQYF.

This clone was recorded once. The chain carries TRBV2 and TRBJ1-2; a possible D gene is TRBD1 (6 bases). The CDR3 extends over 14 amino acids. The germline V gene encodes CDR1 SNHLY and CDR2 FYNNEI. The ends were cut back, 7 bases at V and 6 bases at J, with 18 bases in the middle. CDR3 DNA sequence: TGTGCCAGCATCGAGGATGGGACACCTAATGGCTACACCTTC. Translated: CASIEDGTPNGYTF. Variable domain in full (rest from reference TRBV2 and TRBJ1-2): EPEVTQTPSHQVTQMGQEVILRCVPISNHLYFYWYRQILGQKVEFLVSFYNNEISEKSEIFDDQFSVERPDGSNFTLKIRSTKLEDSAMYFCASIEDGTPNGYTFGSGTRLTVV.

Regarding this clone: The germline gene is not matched at one end of the junction; a read error may be the cause. CDR3 DNA: TGTGCTAGCAGCTCGACAGGGGCCGGCCCAGATACGCAGTATTTT. Translation: CASSSTGAGPDTQYF. The chain links TRBV7-7 to TRBJ2-3, with 8 bases fitting TRBD1. The length of the CDR3 is 15 residues. Germline CDR1 and CDR2: SSHAT and FNYEAQ (reference sequence).

J is TRBJ2-7 and V is TRBV10-3; 12 positions agree with TRBD1. The CDR3 extends over 14 amino acids. The J segment lost 0 bases and the V segment lost 6 bases, leaving 0 bases of the junction unmatched. The germline gives CDR1 ENHRY, CDR2 SYGVKD. The CDR3 region is CAIRGQGASYEQYF. For the CDR3, the DNA is TGTGCCATCAGGGGACAGGGGGCCTCCTACGAGCAGTACTTC.

This chain connects TRBV18 to TRBJ1-6; D gene unclear. Trimming removed 3 bases at V and 9 bases at J, with 9 bases between. Germline loops: CDR1 KGHSH, CDR2 LQKENI. The CDR3 runs 13 residues. The CDR3 nucleotides are TGTGCCAGCTCACCGGGAATAAGTTCACCCCTCCACTTT. It is translated as CASSPGISSPLHF.

The rearrangement uses TRBV15 and TRBJ2-1; 11 bases fit TRBD2. V shed 0 bases and J 8 bases; nucleotides not matched to a gene: 6. This CDR3 region has 16 residues. CDR1 and CDR2 from the germline V gene are LNHNV and YYDKDF (reference sequence). CDR3 sequence: CATSRDVTSGIYEQFF. The CDR3 DNA reads as TGTGCCACCAGCAGAGATGTGACTAGCGGGATCTATGAGCAGTTCTTC.

The rearrangement joins TRBV11-2 to TRBJ2-1, with 9 bases fitting TRBD2. The CDR3 sequence is 16 residues long. The germline gives CDR1 SGHAT, CDR2 FQNNGV. The V gene end was trimmed by 6 bases and the J gene end by 6 bases; junction bases not matched to a gene: 12. CDR3 loop: CASRLIFSGSFNEQFF. Here the CDR3 DNA reads TGTGCCAGCAGGCTGATCTTTAGCGGGAGTTTCAATGAGCAGTTCTTC.

The chain recombines TRBV11-2 with TRBJ2-7, with D possibly TRBD2 on 6 matching bases. V was cut by 1 base and J by 2 bases, with 12 bases left in between. CDR1 and CDR2 (germline): SGHAT, FQNNGV. The CDR3 extends over 15 amino acids. CDR3 region: CASSLGTGSPYEQYF. The CDR3, as DNA: TGTGCCAGCAGCTTAGGGACCGGGAGCCCCTACGAGCAGTACTTC.

The J gene is TRBJ2-1, the V gene TRBV6-5; D possibly corresponds to TRBD2 (6 bases). Germline CDR1 and CDR2: MNHEY and SVGAGI. The CDR3 contains 14 residues. The germline V and J ends were trimmed by 6 bases and 4 bases, with 13 bases remaining between them. CDR3 sequence reads: CASSSFGRYNEQFF. CDR3 bases: TGTGCCAGCAGCTCGTTCGGGAGATACAATGAGCAGTTCTTC.

The rearrangement uses TRBV6-6 and TRBJ2-3; D is uncertain. The CDR3 sequence is 15 residues long. V lost 0 bases, J lost 2 bases, and 9 bases lay in between. Per the germline V gene, CDR1 is MNHNY and CDR2 is SVGAGI (reference sequence). This CDR3 is CASSYSKTSTDTQYF. The CDR3, as DNA: TGTGCCAGCAGTTACTCGAAGACATCCACAGATACGCAGTATTTT.

About this clone: This same CDR3 is encoded by further DNA sequences in the sample. The J gene is TRBJ2-4, the V gene TRBV28; no clear D. CDR3 length: 14 residues. The germline V and J ends were trimmed by 1 base and 0 bases, with 4 bases remaining between them. Germline-derived CDR1 and CDR2 are MDHEN and SYDVKM. CDR3 amino acids: CASSLLGAKNIQYF. The DNA of the CDR3 is TGTGCCAGCAGTTTATTGGGAGCCAAAAACATTCAGTACTTC.

The gene calls are TRBV18 and TRBJ2-7, with D tentatively TRBD2 (6 bases). Trimming stripped 3 bases from V and 7 bases from J, with 19 bases between. The CDR3 is 15 amino acids. In germline, CDR1 is KGHSH, CDR2 LQKENI. The CDR3 region has the DNA TGTGCCAGCTCACCCCTTGGGGGGAGTCGAAGTGAGCAGTACTTC. Residues: CASSPLGGSRSEQYF.

The chain joins TRBV5-5 to TRBJ2-7, with 10 bases lining up with TRBD1. The J segment lost 2 bases and the V segment lost 4 bases, leaving 6 bases of the junction unmatched. Germline V gene lookup returns CDR1 SGHKS and CDR2 YYEKEE (reference sequence). The CDR3 is 15 amino acids. For the CDR3, the DNA is TGTGCCAGCAGCCACCCGGGACAGGGGACCTACGAGCAGTACTTC. Residues: CASSHPGQGTYEQYF. The full variable domain, in which reference TRBV5-5 and TRBJ2-7 provide the parts outside the CDR3, is DAGVTQSPTHLIKTRGQQVTLRCSPISGHKSVSWYQQVLGQGPQFIFQYYEKEERGRGNFPDRFSARQFPNYSSELNVNALLLGDSALYLCASSHPGQGTYEQYFGPGTRLTVT.